The 21 T cell receptor beta chains below all came from one sample that was sequenced in a study of T cell repertoires in cytomegalovirus infection. Antigen specificity for these receptors is unknown. TCRdb reprocessed the reads via MiXCR and lists one record per CDR3 protein. The sample carries about 78,000 distinct CDR3 sequences, about 37% recorded once. The input for sequencing was CD8+ T cells from cultured PBMCs, taken from culture after CMV antigen stimulation. These receptors originate from a human donor in good health (CMV status not recorded). Some clones in this sample may be carry-over from other donors' samples.

The gene calls are TRBV7-8 and TRBJ1-1, with unresolved D. Germline V lookup: CDR1 SGHVS, CDR2 FQNEAQ. CDR3 length: 14 residues. Trimming removed 6 bases from V and 3 bases from J, with 14 bases in between. As DNA, the CDR3 is TGTGCCAGCAGTCTTTTTGTCGGCGACACTGAAGCTTTCTTT. Its protein is CASSLFVGDTEAFF.

The rearrangement uses TRBV7-6 and TRBJ1-1; TRBD1 matches at 9 bases. V trimming: 4 bases; J trimming: 8 bases; junction bases outside the gene matches: 8. The length of the CDR3 is 14 residues. In germline, CDR1 is SGHVS, CDR2 FNYEAQ. The CDR3 sequence is CASSSGQGWREAFF. In DNA form, the CDR3 reads TGTGCCAGCAGCTCTGGACAGGGGTGGAGGGAAGCTTTCTTT.

DNA of the CDR3: TGCAGTGCTATTGGGGTGAGCTCCTACGAGCAGTACTTC. This translates into CSAIGVSSYEQYF. The chain carries TRBV20-1 and TRBJ2-7; unclear D gene. V lost 4 bases, J lost 0 bases, and 10 bases lay in between. This CDR3 comprises 13 residues. Germline V gene sequence: CDR1 DFQATT, CDR2 SNEGSKA (reference sequence).

This chain uses TRBV7-6 with TRBJ1-2; D gene ambiguous. From germline, CDR1 is SGHVS and CDR2 FNYEAQ. The CDR3 runs to 14 residues. Trimming removed 5 bases from V and 4 bases from J, with 14 bases in between. The CDR3 region has the DNA TGTGCCAGCAGCCCGGTGGCGGGTTTCTATGGCTACACCTTC. Protein sequence: CASSPVAGFYGYTF.

This clonotype was seen a handful of times. This chain connects TRBV28 to TRBJ1-3; weak D call: TRBD1 (5 bases). The germline V and J ends were trimmed by 4 bases and 0 bases, with 28 bases remaining between them. CDR1 MDHEN and CDR2 SYDVKM come from the germline V gene. The CDR3 is made up of 21 amino acids. CDR3 bases: TGTGCCAGCAGTTCTAATATCCTCTCCGGGACGGACGGTAGCTCTGGAAACACCATATATTTT. This gives the protein CASSSNILSGTDGSSGNTIYF.

V usage is TRBV28 and J usage is TRBJ2-1, with 9 bases fitting TRBD1. The trim removed 4 bases at V and 0 bases at J, leaving 4 bases unmatched. The CDR3 contains 16 residues. Germline loops: CDR1 MDHEN, CDR2 SYDVKM. CDR3 DNA: TGTGCCAGCAGTTCCCCGACAGGGGGCTCCTACAATGAGCAGTTCTTC. This encodes CASSSPTGGSYNEQFF.

Notes on this clonotype: A clone one base away is much larger, so this may be a read error. The chain is built from TRBV7-2 and TRBJ2-1; perhaps D is TRBD1 or TRBD2 (5 bases each). Germline V gene data show CDR1 as SGHTA and CDR2 as FQGNSA. Trimming took off 7 bases at V and 7 bases at J, with 17 bases between the two ends. This CDR3 comprises 14 residues. The CDR3 DNA reads as TGTGCCAGCAACCCACCGGGGACGAGTAATGAGCAGTTCTTC. Protein: CASNPPGTSNEQFF.

A few counts support this clonotype. The J gene is TRBJ2-7, the V gene TRBV7-6, with 10 bases identical to TRBD1. The CDR3 length is 14 residues. V lost 5 bases, J lost 5 bases, and 6 bases stayed unmatched. Germline values: CDR1 SGHVS, CDR2 FNYEAQ. CDR3 nucleotides: TGTGCCAGCAGCCCCGGGACAGGGGACCACGAGCAGTACTTC. It specifies CASSPGTGDHEQYF.

V and J are TRBV27 and TRBJ1-2, with 7 nucleotides matching TRBD1. Trimming at V came to 6 bases and at J to 2 bases, leaving 9 bases not matched to a gene. In germline, CDR1 is MNHEY, CDR2 SMNVEV (reference sequence). The CDR3 sequence is 15 residues long. CDR3 amino acids: CASSLTETGNYGYTF. The CDR3 nucleotides read TGTGCCAGCAGCCTAACTGAGACAGGGAACTATGGCTACACCTTC.

This clonotype was found a few times. Written as DNA, the CDR3 is TGTGCCAGCAGTTTCTTCACCGGGACAGGCCCCGGATACGAGCAGTACTTC. This encodes CASSFFTGTGPGYEQYF. The V gene is TRBV28, the J gene TRBJ2-7; 8 nucleotides line up with TRBD1. After removal of 3 bases from V and 4 bases from J, the junction contained 14 bases not matched to a gene. Per the germline V gene, CDR1 is MDHEN and CDR2 is SYDVKM. The CDR3 consists of 17 residues.

CDR3 region: CASSSRPGHGNEKLFF. Here the CDR3 DNA reads TGTGCCAGCAGCTCGCGACCGGGACATGGGAATGAAAAACTGTTTTTT. The chain links TRBV11-2 to TRBJ1-4, with TRBD1 as a possible D gene (6 bases). Germline lookup yields CDR1 SGHAT and CDR2 FQNNGV. Trimming left V 4 bases short and J 5 bases short, with 17 bases between. CDR3 size: 16 residues.

This clonotype was recorded a few times. The chain combines TRBV11-2 with TRBJ2-1, with D perhaps matching TRBD1 (6 bases). The V end lost 1 base, the J end lost 10 bases, and 8 bases lay between the germline ends. CDR3 length: 12 residues. CDR1 is SGHAT, CDR2 FQNNGV, per germline. CDR3 in DNA: TGTGCCAGCAGCTTAGTACAGGGCGAGCAGTTCTTC. Translating gives CASSLVQGEQFF. Full variable domain (remainder filled in from reference TRBV11-2 and TRBJ2-1): EAGVAQSPRYKIIEKRQSVAFWCNPISGHATLYWYQQILGQGPKLLIQFQNNGVVDDSQLPKDRFSAERLKGVDSTLKIQPAKLEDSAVYLCASSLVQGEQFFGPGTRLTVL.

J is TRBJ2-2 and V is TRBV5-1, with 9 positions matching TRBD1. The CDR3 totals 17 residues. V lost 4 bases, J lost 0 bases, and 7 bases stayed unmatched. From germline, CDR1 is SGHRS and CDR2 YFSETQ. DNA of the CDR3: TGCGCCAGCAGCACCTATGGACAGGGGCCGAACACCGGGGAGCTGTTTTTT. Encoded protein: CASSTYGQGPNTGELFF.

The chain carries TRBV6-4 and TRBJ1-3; possible D gene TRBD1, 5 bases. CDR1 MRHNA and CDR2 SNTAGT come from the germline V gene. V was trimmed by 0 bases and J by 0 bases, leaving 12 bases between them. CDR3 length: 17 amino acids. The CDR3 coding sequence is TGTGCCAGCAGTGACTCGAATCCCGGGGGCTCTGGAAACACCATATATTTT. Residues: CASSDSNPGGSGNTIYF.

This clonotype appeared a few times. Mismatch with germline at one junction end may stem from a read error. V is TRBV7-7 and J is TRBJ2-7; TRBD2 agrees at 7 bases. Per germline, CDR1 SSHAT and CDR2 FNYEAQ (reference sequence). The CDR3 contains 12 residues. This CDR3 is CASSLGEGKQYF. The CDR3 DNA follows: TGTGCTAGCAGCTTAGGGGAGGGTAAGCAGTACTTC.

The chain employs TRBV24-1 and TRBJ1-1; TRBD1 matches at 10 bases. The length of the CDR3 is 14 residues. Germline CDR1 reads KGHDR; CDR2 reads SFDVKD. Trimming cost V 7 bases and J 2 bases; bases outside gene matches: 3. The DNA for the CDR3 is TGTGCCACCAGGGACAGGGGGGGAAACACTGAAGCTTTCTTT. As protein: CATRDRGGNTEAFF.

This clonotype was seen more than once but under ten times. The rearrangement links TRBV7-9 to TRBJ1-3; D gene unclear. V lost 5 bases, J lost 4 bases, and 15 bases lay in between. Per germline, CDR1 SEHNR and CDR2 FQNEAQ (reference sequence). The CDR3 consists of 15 residues. The CDR3 nucleotides are TGTGCCAGCAGCCCTGTGGTGGGTACGGGAAACACCATATATTTT. This gives the protein CASSPVVGTGNTIYF.

The V gene is TRBV6-8, the J gene TRBJ2-1, with D perhaps given as TRBD1 or TRBD2 (6 bases each). The CDR3 spans 12 residues. V lost 2 bases and J 9 bases, leaving 8 bases between the germline ends. In germline, CDR1 is MNHGY, CDR2 SAAAGT. CDR3 DNA sequence: TGTGCCAGCAGTTACCCGGGGGCTGAGCAGTTCTTC. It is translated as CASSYPGAEQFF.

The chain has TRBV7-9 and TRBJ2-7; TRBD1 is a possible D gene (6 bases). The CDR3 sequence is 12 residues long. V was shortened by 3 bases and J by 4 bases, with 7 bases between the two germline ends. Germline assignment: CDR1 SEHNR and CDR2 FQNEAQ (reference sequence). CDR3 sequence reads: CASSFRGYEQYF. In DNA, the CDR3 is TGTGCCAGCAGCTTCAGGGGATACGAGCAGTACTTC.

Ten or more counts support this clonotype. In nucleotides, the CDR3 is TGTGCCAGCAGTTTATTGCCCCGGCAGTCGAACACCGGGGAGCTGTTTTTT. This sequence encodes CASSLLPRQSNTGELFF. This chain links TRBV6-2 or TRBV6-3 with TRBJ2-2; D gene ambiguous. V was cut by 4 bases and J by 0 bases, with 15 bases left in between. This CDR3 has 17 residues. The germline gives CDR1 MNHEY, CDR2 SVGEGT.

V usage is TRBV3-1 and J usage is TRBJ1-1, with 9 bases that match TRBD1. CDR3 length: 18 residues. J lost 4 bases, V lost 1 base, and 13 bases had no gene match. The germline V gene encodes CDR1 LGHDT and CDR2 YNNKEL (reference sequence). For the CDR3, the DNA is TGTGCCAGCAGCCAAGGACACCCAACAGACAGGGGGTTCACTGAAGCTTTCTTT. Its translation: CASSQGHPTDRGFTEAFF.